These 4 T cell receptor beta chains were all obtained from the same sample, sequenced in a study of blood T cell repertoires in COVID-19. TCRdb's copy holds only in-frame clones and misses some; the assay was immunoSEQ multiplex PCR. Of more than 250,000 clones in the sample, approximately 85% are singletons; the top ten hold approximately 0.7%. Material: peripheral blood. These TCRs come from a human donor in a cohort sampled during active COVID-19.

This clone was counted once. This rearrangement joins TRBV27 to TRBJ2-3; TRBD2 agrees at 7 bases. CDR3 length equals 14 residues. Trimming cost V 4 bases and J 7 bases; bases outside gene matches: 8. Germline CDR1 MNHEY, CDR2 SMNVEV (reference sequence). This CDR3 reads CASSSRGGRYTQYF. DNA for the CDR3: TGTGCCAGCAGTTCGCGCGGGGGTCGGTATACGCAGTATTTT.

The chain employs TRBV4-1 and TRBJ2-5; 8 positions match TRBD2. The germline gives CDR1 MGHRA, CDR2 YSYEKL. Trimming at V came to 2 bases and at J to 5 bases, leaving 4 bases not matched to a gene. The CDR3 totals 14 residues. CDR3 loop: CASSQSGGGETQYF. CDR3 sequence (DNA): TGCGCCAGCAGCCAATCGGGAGGGGGGGAGACCCAGTACTTC.

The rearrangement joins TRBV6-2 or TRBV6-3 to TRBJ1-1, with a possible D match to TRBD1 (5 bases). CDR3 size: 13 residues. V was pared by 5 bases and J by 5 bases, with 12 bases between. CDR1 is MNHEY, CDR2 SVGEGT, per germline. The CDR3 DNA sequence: TGTGCCAGCAGTGGGGGGTTTTGGACTGAAGCTTTCTTT. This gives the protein CASSGGFWTEAFF.

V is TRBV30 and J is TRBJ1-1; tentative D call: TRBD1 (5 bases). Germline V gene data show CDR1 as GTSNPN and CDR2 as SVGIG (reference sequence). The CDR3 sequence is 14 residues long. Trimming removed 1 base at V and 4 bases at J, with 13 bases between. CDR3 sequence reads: CAWSAGIRATEAFF. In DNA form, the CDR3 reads TGTGCCTGGAGTGCAGGGATTAGGGCCACTGAAGCTTTCTTT.